The subject of this entry is one TCR beta chain. Antigen: not known. Treatment in this sample: oral pan-JAK inhibitor, 5-10 mg twice daily. These data belong to a study of CD8+ T cells in alopecia areata. General study results and limits: Alopecia totalis/universalis scalp especially showed more expanded CD8+ clones than normal scalp. Tofacitinib significantly decreased scalp clonality and expanded CD8+ clones among top 100.

Extraction of RNA preceded its reverse transcription into cDNA, which served as the sequencing template. Data came from immunoSEQ multiplex PCR; TCRdb stores just in-frame clones and leaves some out. This sample has around 150,000 clones, with 50% to 70% found just once. The CDR3 totals 15 residues. Germline loops: CDR1 MNHEY, CDR2 SVGAGI. V was trimmed by 2 bases and J by 4 bases, leaving 15 bases between them. This chain links TRBV6-5 with TRBJ2-7, with D uncertain. The clonotype originates from a human donor with alopecia areata. This material consisted of CD4+ T cells sorted from blood, taken at week 4, from a patient treated with tofacitinib. The CDR3 here is CASSYNGRPEYEQYF. CDR3 in DNA: TGTGCCAGCAGTTACAATGGCCGGCCTGAGTACGAGCAGTACTTC.